These 9 T cell receptor beta chains were all obtained from the same sample, sequenced in a study of beta chain features in type 1 diabetes. Broader study findings: Type 1 diabetes patients showed a moderate but significant shortening of TCRB CDR3s in all four CD4+ subsets.

For these TCRs, the target antigens are not known. As every portion of the isolated RNA was reverse transcribed, the sequencing read expressed TCRB transcripts. Profiled with immunoSEQ multiplex PCR; TCRdb holds only in-frame clones, not every one. The table lists more than 550,000 clones, over 12% of them singletons. Sequencing used naive CD4+ T cells from blood. The receptors were gathered from a man younger than 35 with type 1 diabetes.

This CDR3 reads CASSPIGTGGETQYF. In DNA form, the CDR3 reads TGCGCCAGCAGCCCGATAGGGACAGGGGGAGAGACCCAGTACTTC. The chain has TRBV5-1 and TRBJ2-5; TRBD1 aligns across 11 bases. V was pared by 4 bases and J by 4 bases, with 6 bases of the junction left unmatched. Germline lookup yields CDR1 SGHRS and CDR2 YFSETQ. This CDR3 contains 15 residues.

The table lists this clone with a few counts. The genes are TRBV4-3 and TRBJ2-5, with 8 nucleotides matching TRBD1. The CDR3 spans 14 residues. V was clipped by 4 bases and J by 2 bases; unmatched bases: 3. In germline, CDR1 is LGHNA, CDR2 YSLEER. In nucleotides, the CDR3 is TGCGCCAGCAGCCGGGGACAGGAACAAGAGACCCAGTACTTC. Protein product: CASSRGQEQETQYF.

Concerning this clone itself: This sample includes further DNA sequences coding for the same CDR3. This chain connects TRBV20-1 to TRBJ2-3; no definite D call. V was pared by 6 bases and J by 5 bases, with 9 bases between. The CDR3 is 11 residues long. CDR1 and CDR2 (germline): DFQATT, SNEGSKA (reference sequence). CDR3 sequence: CSATRRDTQYF. The DNA for the CDR3 is TGCAGTGCCACCAGGAGAGATACGCAGTATTTT.

The CDR3 DNA is TGTGCCACCCAACTAGGGCGGGCTTTCACAGATACGCAGTATTTT. It codes for CATQLGRAFTDTQYF. V is TRBV15 and J is TRBJ2-3; D possibly corresponds to TRBD2 (5 bases). This CDR3 is built from 15 residues. Looked up from germline, CDR1 is LNHNV and CDR2 is YYDKDF (reference sequence). V was shortened by 8 bases and J by 2 bases, with 17 bases between the two germline ends. Using reference TRBV15 and TRBJ2-3 for the parts outside the CDR3, the full variable domain is DAMVIQNPRYQVTQFGKPVTLSCSQTLNHNVMYWYQQKSSQAPKLLFHYYDKDFNNEADTPDNFQSRRPNTSFCFLDIRSPGLGDTAMYLCATQLGRAFTDTQYFGPGTRLTVL.

This clone was detected only a few times. The chain joins TRBV2 to TRBJ2-2, with 7 bases that match TRBD1. The CDR3 runs 16 residues. Per the germline V gene, CDR1 is SNHLY and CDR2 is FYNNEI. J was trimmed by 0 bases and V by 3 bases; bases with no gene match: 4. The CDR3 nucleotides read TGTGCCAGCAGTGATTTGGGGACAGCGAACACCGGGGAGCTGTTTTTT. It is translated as CASSDLGTANTGELFF.

CDR3: CASSYSRGRQETQYF. The CDR3 DNA follows: TGTGCCAGCAGTTACTCAAGGGGCAGGCAAGAGACCCAGTACTTC. The V call is TRBV6-5, the J call TRBJ2-5; tentative D call: TRBD1 (5 bases). V dropped 0 bases and J dropped 2 bases, with 10 bases sitting between them. The CDR3 sequence is 15 residues long. Germline CDR1 MNHEY, CDR2 SVGAGI.

V usage is TRBV5-1 and J usage is TRBJ2-2; TRBD1 matches at 9 bases. Germline CDR1 and CDR2: SGHRS and YFSETQ. The CDR3 spans 16 residues. The V segment lost 0 bases and the J segment 4 bases; nucleotides outside the gene matches: 4. Here the CDR3 DNA reads TGCGCCAGCAGCTTGGAGGGACAGGGACCCACCGGGGAGCTGTTTTTT. Translating gives CASSLEGQGPTGELFF.

V gene TRBV4-3 combines with J gene TRBJ2-5, with D uncertain. The CDR3 is 13 residues long. Germline-derived CDR1 and CDR2 are LGHNA and YSLEER. Trimming stripped 4 bases from V and 5 bases from J, with 11 bases between. CDR3 nucleotides: TGCGCCAGCAGCCTATCGGCGGCGGAGACCCAGTACTTC. This encodes CASSLSAAETQYF.

The chain combines TRBV6-1 with TRBJ2-1; 11 bases fit TRBD2. Looked up from germline, CDR1 is MNHNS and CDR2 is SASEGT. The CDR3 covers 15 residues. J was trimmed by 7 bases and V by 8 bases; bases with no gene match: 10. The CDR3 is CASSITSGSLNEQFF. In DNA, the CDR3 is TGTGCCAGCTCCATTACTAGCGGGAGTTTAAATGAGCAGTTCTTC.